One and the same sample provided the 5 T cell receptor delta chains below, sequenced in a study of γδ T cells in repeated Plasmodium falciparum infection. Bulk repertoires came from Vgamma9/Vdelta2+ or Vdelta2-negative gammadelta T cells flow-sorted from PBMC. TCRdb redid the clone calls on the multiplex PCR reads with CATT. The table shows roughly 90,000 delta-chain clones, with less than 1% occurring only once. The sequencing input was gamma-delta T cells from blood. The source is a pool of human donors (malaria-infected and uninfected, not separated).

On this clone: This DNA translates differently at residue 8 from the TCRdb protein, which is that of a much larger clone; a read error is likely, and the protein shown is the DNA's own translation. The chain couples TRDV2 to TRDJ1; TRDD3 is a possible D gene (5 bases). The germline CDR1 and CDR2 sequences are GEAIGNYY and EKD. The CDR3 has 18 residues. Deletions cut 0 bases from V and 6 bases from J, with 25 bases between. The CDR3 DNA sequence: TGTGCCTGTGACACCGGCTACTTGGGGACGCTCCTGACCAATAAACTCATCTTT. It yields the protein CACDTGYLGTLLTNKLIF.

Of note for this clone: TCRdb lists the protein of a much larger clone for this DNA, which differs at residue 12, so this is likely a read error; the protein given here is translated from the DNA itself. The gene calls are TRDV2 and TRDJ3; 9 bases are a match to TRDD3. Here the J gene was assigned by germline matching of the DNA, as TCRdb has none. Germline CDR1 reads GEAIGNYY; CDR2 reads EKD. The CDR3 is 18 amino acids. The CDR3 loop is CACDTLLGELWGTRQMFF. As DNA, the CDR3 is TGTGCCTGTGATACCCTACTGGGGGAACTTTGGGGCACCCGACAGATGTTTTTC.

As to this clone: TCRdb attributes to this sequence the protein of a much larger clone, which differs from the DNA translation at residue 17; a read error is likely, and the protein displayed is translated from the DNA. The J gene went uncalled, whereas the V gene is TRDV1. Germline V lookup: CDR1 TSWWSYY, CDR2 QGS. CDR3 length: 19 amino acids. CDR3 region: CALGEPNSHTSSPTDKPIF. The CDR3 nucleotides read TGTGCTCTTGGGGAACCAAACTCTCACACTTCTTCCCCCACCGATAAACCCATCTTT.

A few counts support this clone. The protein in TCRdb stems from a much larger clone and differs at residue 14 from this DNA's translation, likely a read error; here the protein is translated from the DNA. This chain links TRDV1 with TRDJ1; D is unresolved. From germline, CDR1 is TSWWSYY and CDR2 QGS. The length of the CDR3 is 20 residues. Trimming took 1 base from V and 3 from J, leaving 27 bases between them. The CDR3 region is CALGERRGSILYAAPDKLIF. The CDR3 DNA reads TGTGCTCTTGGGGAACGCCGAGGCTCCATACTATATGCGGCCCCCGATAAACTCATCTTT.

As to this clone: The TCRdb protein comes from a much larger clone and disagrees with this DNA's translation at residue 6, likely due to a read error; the protein given here is derived from the DNA. The chain employs TRDV1 and TRDJ1, with D perhaps TRDD1 (5 bases). The J gene, missing from TCRdb, was assigned here through DNA to germline matching. V was trimmed by 2 bases and J by 2 bases, leaving 15 bases between them. The CDR3 runs 16 residues. The germline CDR1 and CDR2 sequences are TSWWSYY and QGS. CDR3 sequence: CALGEDEISLTDKLIF. CDR3 DNA sequence: TGTGCTCTTGGGGAAGATGAAATCTCTCTTACCGATAAACTCATCTTT.